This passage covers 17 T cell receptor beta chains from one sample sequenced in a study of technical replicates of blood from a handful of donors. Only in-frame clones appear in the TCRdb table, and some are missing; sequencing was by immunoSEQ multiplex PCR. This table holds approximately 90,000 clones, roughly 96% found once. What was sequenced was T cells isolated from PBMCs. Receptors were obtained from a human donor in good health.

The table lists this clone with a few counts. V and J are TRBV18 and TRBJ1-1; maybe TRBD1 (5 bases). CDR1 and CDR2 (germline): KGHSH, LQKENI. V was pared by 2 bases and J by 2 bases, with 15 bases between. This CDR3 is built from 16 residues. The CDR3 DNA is TGTGCCAGCTCACCAGGCGGTGGCAGGGCAAACACTGAAGCTTTCTTT. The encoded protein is CASSPGGGRANTEAFF.

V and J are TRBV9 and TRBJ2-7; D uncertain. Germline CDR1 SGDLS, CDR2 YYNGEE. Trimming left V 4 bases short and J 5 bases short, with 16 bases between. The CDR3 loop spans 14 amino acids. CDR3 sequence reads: CASSSEPGSDEQYF. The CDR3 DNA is TGTGCCAGCAGCTCTGAACCCGGGTCGGACGAGCAGTACTTC.

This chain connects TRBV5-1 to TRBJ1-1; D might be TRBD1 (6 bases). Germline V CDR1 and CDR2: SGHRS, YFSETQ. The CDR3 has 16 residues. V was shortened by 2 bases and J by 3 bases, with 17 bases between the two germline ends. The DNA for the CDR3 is TGCGCCAGCAGCTTTTCGACAGGACCTCTGGACACTGAAGCTTTCTTT. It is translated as CASSFSTGPLDTEAFF.

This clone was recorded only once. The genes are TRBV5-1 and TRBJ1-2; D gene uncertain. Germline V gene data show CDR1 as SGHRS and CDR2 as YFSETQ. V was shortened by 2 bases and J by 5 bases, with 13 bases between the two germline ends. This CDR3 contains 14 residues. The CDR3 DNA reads TGCGCCAGCAGCTTATCAGCCCGGGAGTATGGCTACACCTTC. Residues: CASSLSAREYGYTF. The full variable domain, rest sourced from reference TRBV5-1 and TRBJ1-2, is KAGVTQTPRYLIKTRGQQVTLSCSPISGHRSVSWYQQTPGQGLQFLFEYFSETQRNKGNFPGRFSGRQFSNSRSEMNVSTLELGDSALYLCASSLSAREYGYTFGSGTRLTVV.

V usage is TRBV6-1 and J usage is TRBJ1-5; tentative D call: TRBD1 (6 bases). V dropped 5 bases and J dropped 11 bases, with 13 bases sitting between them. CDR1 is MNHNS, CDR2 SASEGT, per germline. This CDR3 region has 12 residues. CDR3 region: CASSKQGEAQHF. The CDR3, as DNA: TGTGCCAGCAGTAAACAGGGTGAAGCCCAGCATTTT.

The chain's CDR3 is CASSYDWNYEQYF. The CDR3 DNA is TGTGCCAGCAGTTACGACTGGAACTACGAGCAGTACTTC. The genes are TRBV6-5 and TRBJ2-7, with D uncertain. With 2 bases removed from V and 3 bases from J, the gap between germline ends came to 8 bases. The CDR3 consists of 13 residues. Germline-derived CDR1 and CDR2 are MNHEY and SVGAGI.

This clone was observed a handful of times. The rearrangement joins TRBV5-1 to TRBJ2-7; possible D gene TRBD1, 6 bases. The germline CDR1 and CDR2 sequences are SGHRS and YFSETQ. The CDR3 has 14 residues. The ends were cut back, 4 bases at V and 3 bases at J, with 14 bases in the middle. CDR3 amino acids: CASSPGDTSYEQYF. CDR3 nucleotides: TGCGCCAGCAGCCCAGGGGACACAAGCTACGAGCAGTACTTC.

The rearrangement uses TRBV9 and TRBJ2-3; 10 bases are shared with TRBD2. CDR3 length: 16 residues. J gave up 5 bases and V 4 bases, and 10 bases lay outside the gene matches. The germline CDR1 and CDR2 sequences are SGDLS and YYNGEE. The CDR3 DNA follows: TGTGCCAGCAGCTTAGGAGCGGGGGGGCAGGGAGATACGCAGTATTTT. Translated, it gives CASSLGAGGQGDTQYF.

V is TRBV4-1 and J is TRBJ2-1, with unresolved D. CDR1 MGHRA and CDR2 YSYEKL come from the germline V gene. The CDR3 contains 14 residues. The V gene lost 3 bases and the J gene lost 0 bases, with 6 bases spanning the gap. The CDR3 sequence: CASSQGRSYNEQFF. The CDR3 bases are TGCGCCAGCAGCCAGGGCCGCTCCTACAATGAGCAGTTCTTC.

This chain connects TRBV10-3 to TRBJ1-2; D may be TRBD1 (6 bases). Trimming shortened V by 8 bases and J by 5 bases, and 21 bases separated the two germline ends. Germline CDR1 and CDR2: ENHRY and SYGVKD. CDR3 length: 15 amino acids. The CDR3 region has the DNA TGTGCCATCGAAGGGTCCAGGGGTGGTTATTATGGCTACACCTTC. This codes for CAIEGSRGGYYGYTF.

The CDR3 sequence is CASSLEGPGGNQPQHF. The CDR3, as DNA: TGCGCCAGCAGCTTGGAAGGCCCGGGAGGCAATCAGCCCCAGCATTTT. This chain joins TRBV5-1 and TRBJ1-5; no firm D call. V lost 0 bases and J lost 2, with 12 bases in between. Germline CDR1 SGHRS, CDR2 YFSETQ. The CDR3 loop spans 16 amino acids.

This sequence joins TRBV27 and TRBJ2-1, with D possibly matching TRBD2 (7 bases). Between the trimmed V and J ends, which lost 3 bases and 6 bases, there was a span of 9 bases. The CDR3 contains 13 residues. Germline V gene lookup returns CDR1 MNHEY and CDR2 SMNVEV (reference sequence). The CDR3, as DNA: TGTGCCAGCAGTTTGGGAGGGGGCAATGAGCAGTTCTTC. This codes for CASSLGGGNEQFF.

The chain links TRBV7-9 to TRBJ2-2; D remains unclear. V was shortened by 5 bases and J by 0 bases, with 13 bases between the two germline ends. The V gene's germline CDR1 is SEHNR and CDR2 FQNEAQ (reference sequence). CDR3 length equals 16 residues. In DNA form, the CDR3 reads TGTGCCAGCAGCCCTTATCGGGTGGCGAACACCGGGGAGCTGTTTTTT. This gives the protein CASSPYRVANTGELFF.

The CDR3 DNA follows: TGTGCCAGCCACCGGGCCGGGGAAAAACTCATGAACACTGAAGCTTTCTTT. This gives the protein CASHRAGEKLMNTEAFF. The chain combines TRBV18 with TRBJ1-1, with no clear D. Deletions cut 8 bases from V and 0 bases from J, with 22 bases between. The germline CDR1 and CDR2 sequences are KGHSH and LQKENI. The CDR3 has 17 amino acids.

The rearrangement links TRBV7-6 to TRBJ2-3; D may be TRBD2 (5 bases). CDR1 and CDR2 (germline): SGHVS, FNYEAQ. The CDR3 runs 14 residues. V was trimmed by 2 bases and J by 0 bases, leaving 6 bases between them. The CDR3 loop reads CASSLTRSTDTQYF. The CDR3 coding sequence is TGTGCCAGCAGCTTAACTAGGAGCACAGATACGCAGTATTTT.

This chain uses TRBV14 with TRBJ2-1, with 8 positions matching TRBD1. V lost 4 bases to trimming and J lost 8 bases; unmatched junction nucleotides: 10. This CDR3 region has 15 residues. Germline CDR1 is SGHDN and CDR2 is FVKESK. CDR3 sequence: CASSLGQGPRYEQFF. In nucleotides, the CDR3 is TGTGCCAGCAGCCTCGGACAGGGCCCGCGGTATGAGCAGTTCTTC. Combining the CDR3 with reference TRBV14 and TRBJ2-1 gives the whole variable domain EAGVTQFPSHSVIEKGQTVTLRCDPISGHDNLYWYRRVMGKEIKFLLHFVKESKQDESGMPNNRFLAERTGGTYSTLKVQPAELEDSGVYFCASSLGQGPRYEQFFGPGTRLTVL.

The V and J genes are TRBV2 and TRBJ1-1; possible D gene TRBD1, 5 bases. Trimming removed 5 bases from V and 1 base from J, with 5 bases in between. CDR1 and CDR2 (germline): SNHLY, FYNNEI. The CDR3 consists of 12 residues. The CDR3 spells CASSTGNTEAFF. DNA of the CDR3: TGTGCCAGCAGTACAGGGAACACTGAAGCTTTCTTT.